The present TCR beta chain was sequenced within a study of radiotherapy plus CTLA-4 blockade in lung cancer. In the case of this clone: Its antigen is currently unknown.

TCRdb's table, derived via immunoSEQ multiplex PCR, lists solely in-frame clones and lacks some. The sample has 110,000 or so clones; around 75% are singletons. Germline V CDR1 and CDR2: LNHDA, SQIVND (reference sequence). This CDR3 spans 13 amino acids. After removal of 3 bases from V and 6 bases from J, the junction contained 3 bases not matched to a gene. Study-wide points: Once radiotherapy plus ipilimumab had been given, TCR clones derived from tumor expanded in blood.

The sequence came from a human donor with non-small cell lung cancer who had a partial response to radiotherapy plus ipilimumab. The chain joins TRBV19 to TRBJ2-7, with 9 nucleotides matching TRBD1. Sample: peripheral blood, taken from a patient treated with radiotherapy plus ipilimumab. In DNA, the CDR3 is TGTGCCAGTAGTATGGGACAGGGACTCGAGCAGTACTTC. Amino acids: CASSMGQGLEQYF.